The present entry profiles one T cell receptor beta chain with its context. Methods used by the authors: Researchers report that nucleated cell counts were estimated from reference gene primer amplification. The assay was immunoSEQ multiplex PCR, and TCRdb's table has in-frame clones only and misses some. The DNA gave D and trimming, while V, J and clone size come from that table. The table records about 200,000 clones, around 83% of them present only once. This record comes from a study of blood T cell repertoires in COVID-19. Background on the study: Sites in the United States, Italy and Spain provided acute and convalescent COVID-19 samples. Sources were T cells, B-cell-depleted T cells, or PBMCs; the material itself was cDNA or gDNA.

Seattle participants joined during active infection and were tracked over time. The specimen sequenced was peripheral blood. The receptor's source is a woman aged 70-85 years with COVID-19, enrolled during active disease.

The CDR3 coding sequence is TGCAGCGTTCCTCGTTTTCAGGGGACCGGGGAGCTGTTTTTT. It encodes CSVPRFQGTGELFF. The rearrangement joins TRBV29-1 to TRBJ2-2, with D possibly being TRBD1 (6 bases). CDR1 and CDR2 from the germline V gene are SQVTM and ANQGSEA. V lost 5 bases to trimming and J lost 5 bases, with 15 bases between them. The CDR3 is 14 amino acids.